Listed below are T cell receptor beta chains from one sample, sequenced in a study of control samples from healthy donors and cancer patients. Sequencing was performed with immunoSEQ multiplex PCR; in TCRdb, only in-frame clones are kept and a portion is missing. The sample lists some 95,000 clones; almost 90% were seen once. The sequenced sample consisted of blood. These receptors were obtained from a man under 40 in good health. The CDR3 runs from the conserved cysteine through the conserved F or W. The D gene is left open where the match is weak. Clone size is shown for a subset of rows, as once, few, many or a class of expanded clone.

size: NA
J: TRBJ2-6
V: TRBV29-1
D: NA
DNA: TGCAGCGTTGGAACCCTGACTGGGGCCAACGTCCTGACTTTC
CDR3: CSVGTLTGANVLTF

size: NA
J: TRBJ1-1
V: TRBV27
D: TRBD1
DNA: TGTGCCAGCAGTTTATCCCCGACAGGGTCCGCTGAAGCTTTCTTT
CDR3: CASSLSPTGSAEAFF

size: NA
J: TRBJ2-3
V: TRBV7-9
D: NA
DNA: TGTGCCAGCAGCTTTGGAACTAGCACAGATACGCAGTATTTT
CDR3: CASSFGTSTDTQYF

size: NA
J: TRBJ1-1
V: TRBV7-3
D: NA
DNA: TGTGCCAGCAGCTTACAGGGGACCGGGGAAGCTTTCTTT
CDR3: CASSLQGTGEAFF

size: NA
J: TRBJ2-1
V: TRBV7-9
D: NA
DNA: TGTGCCAGCAGCGCCCCCACAAGCGGCAATGAGCAGTTCTTC
CDR3: CASSAPTSGNEQFF

size: once
J: TRBJ2-7
V: TRBV15
D: NA
DNA: TGTGCCACCAGCGTGAAACTATCCTACGAGCAGTACTTC
CDR3: CATSVKLSYEQYF

size: NA
J: TRBJ1-1
V: TRBV27
D: TRBD1
DNA: TGTGCCAGCAGTTCCCCCGGACAGGGGACCACTGAAGCTTTCTTT
CDR3: CASSSPGQGTTEAFF

size: NA
J: TRBJ2-2
V: TRBV3-1/TRBV3-2
D: TRBD1
DNA: TGTGCCAGCTCTACTCCGGGACAGGGGGCCGGGGAGCTGTTTTTT
CDR3: CASSTPGQGAGELFF

size: NA
J: TRBJ2-1
V: TRBV12-3/TRBV12-4
D: NA
DNA: TGTGCCAGCCATTTGGGCGATGAGCAGTTCTTC
CDR3: CASHLGDEQFF

size: few
J: TRBJ1-2
V: TRBV25-1
D: NA
DNA: TGTGCCAGCAGTGAAGGCATTCCGGAAGGAGGCGGCTACACCTTC
CDR3: CASSEGIPEGGGYTF

size: NA
J: TRBJ2-5
V: TRBV9
D: TRBD1
DNA: TGTGCCAGCAGCTTGGACAGGGAGGAGACCCAGTACTTC
CDR3: CASSLDREETQYF

size: NA
J: TRBJ2-7
V: TRBV12-3/TRBV12-4
D: NA
DNA: TGTGCCAGCAGCTCGACCTCCTACGAGCAGTACTTC
CDR3: CASSSTSYEQYF

size: once
J: TRBJ2-7
V: TRBV6-5
D: TRBD1
DNA: TGTGCCAGCACCCGACAGGGTTCCTACGAGCAGTACTTC
CDR3: CASTRQGSYEQYF

size: NA
J: TRBJ1-2
V: TRBV30
D: NA
DNA: TGTGCCTGGACAGGGGACCCATATGGCTACACCTTC
CDR3: CAWTGDPYGYTF

size: NA
J: TRBJ1-6
V: TRBV25-1
D: NA
DNA: TGTGCCAGCAGTGAACTTGTCAGGGAGCATTCACCCCTCCACTTT
CDR3: CASSELVREHSPLHF

size: NA
J: TRBJ2-5
V: TRBV19
D: NA
DNA: TGTGCCAGTAGTATAGGTGGAACCCTGGCGGAGACCCAGTACTTC
CDR3: CASSIGGTLAETQYF

size: NA
J: TRBJ2-7
V: TRBV19
D: TRBD2
DNA: TGTGCCAGTAGTAAACTAGCGGGAGTTATCCACGAGCAGTACTTC
CDR3: CASSKLAGVIHEQYF

size: NA
J: TRBJ2-7
V: TRBV28
D: TRBD2
DNA: TGTGCCAGCAGTACATCCGGGACTAGCGGGATGTACGAGCAGTACTTC
CDR3: CASSTSGTSGMYEQYF

size: NA
J: TRBJ1-2
V: TRBV3-1/TRBV3-2
D: TRBD1
DNA: TGTGCCAGCAGCCAAGAGGGGGCAGGGGGCTGGTATGATGGCTACACCTTC
CDR3: CASSQEGAGGWYDGYTF

size: once
J: TRBJ2-5
V: TRBV29-1
D: NA
DNA: TGCAGCGTTGAGGGCAGGGAAGAGACCCAGTACTTC
CDR3: CSVEGREETQYF

size: NA
J: TRBJ1-1
V: TRBV7-2
D: TRBD1
DNA: TGTGCCAGCAGCCCAAGGGGACAGCCGAACACTGAAGCTTTCTTT
CDR3: CASSPRGQPNTEAFF

size: NA
J: TRBJ2-4
V: TRBV28
D: TRBD1
DNA: TGTGCCAGCAGTGCTACACAGGGGGCTGGGTCCAAAAACATTCAGTACTTC
CDR3: CASSATQGAGSKNIQYF

size: NA
J: TRBJ2-7
V: TRBV9
D: NA
DNA: TGTGCCAGCAGCGTTGAAAAGTACGTACCGGGACGTCTATGTGTTGAAACGGATGGGTGCGAGCAGTACTTC
CDR3: CASSVEKYVPGRLCVETDGCEQYF

size: NA
J: TRBJ2-7
V: TRBV4-1
D: TRBD2
DNA: TGCGCCAGCAGCCAAACCGGGAGGGCCCACGAGCAGTACTTC
CDR3: CASSQTGRAHEQYF

size: NA
J: TRBJ1-1
V: TRBV7-2
D: TRBD1
DNA: TGTGCCAGCAGCGTAGGGACGACAGGGGACCAAGCTTTCTTT
CDR3: CASSVGTTGDQAFF

size: once
J: TRBJ2-1
V: TRBV2
D: NA
DNA: TGTGCCAGCAGTGAGGACAGAAGCTCCTACAATGAGCAGTTCTTC
CDR3: CASSEDRSSYNEQFF

size: NA
J: TRBJ2-1
V: TRBV5-6
D: NA
DNA: TGTGCCAGCAGCTTACCGGGACCCAGGTCTGTCAATGAGCAGTTCTTC
CDR3: CASSLPGPRSVNEQFF

size: NA
J: TRBJ2-7
V: TRBV19
D: NA
DNA: TGTGCCAGTAGTATTGGGGGCGCACCAACCTACGAGCAGTACTTC
CDR3: CASSIGGAPTYEQYF

size: NA
J: TRBJ2-5
V: TRBV28
D: TRBD1
DNA: TGTGCCAGCAGTTTATCCCGCAGGGGGCGAGAGACCCAGTACTTC
CDR3: CASSLSRRGRETQYF

size: NA
J: TRBJ1-1
V: TRBV3-1/TRBV3-2
D: NA
DNA: TGTGCCAGCAGCCAGTATCAGGGGAAAGCTTTCTTT
CDR3: CASSQYQGKAFF

size: NA
J: TRBJ1-5
V: TRBV4-1
D: TRBD1
DNA: TGCGCCAGCAGCCAAGGGCTCTGGCAGGGGGATCAGCCCCAGCATTTT
CDR3: CASSQGLWQGDQPQHF

size: NA
J: TRBJ2-3
V: TRBV27
D: NA
DNA: TGTGCCAGCAGTTTAAAACGAGGCACAGATACGCAGTATTTT
CDR3: CASSLKRGTDTQYF

size: NA
J: TRBJ1-5
V: TRBV19
D: NA
DNA: TGTGCCAGTAGTATCGAGGTCAATAGCAATCAGCCCCAGCATTTT
CDR3: CASSIEVNSNQPQHF

size: NA
J: TRBJ1-5
V: TRBV5-1
D: NA
DNA: TGCGCCAGCAGCTTGGCGGGCAGTTATAGCAATCAGCCCCAGCATTTT
CDR3: CASSLAGSYSNQPQHF

size: once
J: TRBJ2-1
V: TRBV5-1
D: TRBD2
DNA: TGCGCCAGTGTAGCGGGGGATTCCTACAATGAGCAGTTCTTC
CDR3: CASVAGDSYNEQFF

size: NA
J: TRBJ2-5
V: TRBV6-2/TRBV6-3
D: TRBD2
DNA: TGTGCCAGCAGTTACTCGGCGTCTAGCGGGAGGGAGGAGACCCAGTACTTC
CDR3: CASSYSASSGREETQYF

size: NA
J: TRBJ1-2
V: TRBV5-1
D: NA
DNA: TGCGCCAGCAGCTTGGGGACAACTAACTATGGCTACACCTTC
CDR3: CASSLGTTNYGYTF

size: few
J: TRBJ1-5
V: TRBV15
D: NA
DNA: TGTGCCACCAGCACCATGCAGAATCAGCCCCAGCATTTT
CDR3: CATSTMQNQPQHF

size: NA
J: TRBJ2-7
V: TRBV7-2
D: TRBD1
DNA: TGTGCCAGCAGCTTAGCGGGGCAGGGGGTCTACGAGCAGTACTTC
CDR3: CASSLAGQGVYEQYF

size: NA
J: TRBJ2-7
V: TRBV12-5
D: NA
DNA: TGTGCTAGTGGATCCGGCCTGGTTACGGGCGAGCAGTACTTC
CDR3: CASGSGLVTGEQYF

size: NA
J: TRBJ2-7
V: TRBV5-4
D: NA
DNA: TGTGCCAGCAGCTTGTCCCGCATTGGGGGGCGAGGTTCCTACGAGCAGTACTTC
CDR3: CASSLSRIGGRGSYEQYF

size: once
J: TRBJ2-1
V: TRBV6-1
D: NA
DNA: TGTGCCAGCAGTGAAGACGCCGAGTACAATGAGCAGTTCTTC
CDR3: CASSEDAEYNEQFF

size: NA
J: TRBJ2-1
V: TRBV7-6
D: TRBD2
DNA: TGTGCCAGCAGCTGGGCCGGGACTAGCGGGAGAGAGTACAATGAGCAGTTCTTC
CDR3: CASSWAGTSGREYNEQFF

size: NA
J: TRBJ2-4
V: TRBV30
D: NA
DNA: TGTGCCTGGGAAAGGAACTTAGCCAAAAACATTCAGTACTTC
CDR3: CAWERNLAKNIQYF

size: NA
J: TRBJ2-1
V: TRBV7-3
D: NA
DNA: TGTGCCAGCAGCTTAGGACCCGACAATGAGCAGTTCTTC
CDR3: CASSLGPDNEQFF

size: NA
J: TRBJ1-4
V: TRBV3-1/TRBV3-2
D: NA
DNA: TGTGCCAGCAGCCAAGACACGGCCACAGAAAAACTGTTTTTT
CDR3: CASSQDTATEKLFF

size: NA
J: TRBJ1-4
V: TRBV19
D: NA
DNA: TGTGCCAGTAGTGTGGGAGGGGCCGAAAAACTGTTTTTT
CDR3: CASSVGGAEKLFF

size: NA
J: TRBJ2-1
V: TRBV3-1/TRBV3-2
D: NA
DNA: TGTGCCAGCAGCCAAGACATTAGCTCAGACGGCCGTAATGAGCAGTTCTTC
CDR3: CASSQDISSDGRNEQFF

size: NA
J: TRBJ1-6
V: TRBV27
D: NA
DNA: TGTGCCACCGGAAGCTCCTATAATTCACCCCTCCACTTT
CDR3: CATGSSYNSPLHF

size: NA
J: TRBJ2-1
V: TRBV30
D: NA
DNA: TGTGCCTGGACGGCTGGACGGGAGAACCATGAGCAGTTCTTC
CDR3: CAWTAGRENHEQFF